The 10 T cell receptor beta chains below all came from one sample that was sequenced in a study of cytomegalovirus exposure and HLA in healthy donors. It was with 60 Vbeta and 13 Jbeta primers that the PCR ran. The table came from immunoSEQ multiplex PCR; TCRdb's copy has only in-frame clones and leaves some out. Among 160,000 or so clones, 84% were seen once, and the ten largest hold roughly 1.9%. Sequencing used PBMCs. The receptor source for this set is a man aged 18 to 35 in good health and CMV-seronegative.

This clone was seen a single time. This chain connects TRBV7-2 to TRBJ2-5; the match to TRBD1 covers 9 bases. Matching the DNA end better, TRBJ2-7 makes the J call doubtful. CDR1 SGHTA and CDR2 FQGNSA come from the germline V gene. The CDR3 contains 14 residues. In nucleotides, the CDR3 is TGTGCCAGCAGCTTGGACAGGGGATCCTACGAGCAGTACTTC. This codes for CASSLDRGSYEQYF.

This chain uses TRBV28 with TRBJ2-7; D remains ambiguous. Germline CDR1 reads MDHEN; CDR2 reads SYDVKM. Trimming removed 3 bases from V and 0 bases from J, with 6 bases in between. CDR3 size: 13 residues. The chain's CDR3 is CASSFVSSYEQYF. CDR3 coding DNA: TGTGCCAGCAGTTTTGTCAGCTCCTACGAGCAGTACTTC.

The chain uses TRBV6-4 and TRBJ2-1; TRBD2 is a possible D gene (5 bases). With 2 bases removed from V and 8 bases from J, the gap between germline ends came to 13 bases. The CDR3 is 14 amino acids. CDR1 MRHNA and CDR2 SNTAGT come from the germline V gene. The CDR3 nucleotides read TGTGCCAGCAGTGACGGGCTAGATAGCGATGAGCAGTTCTTC. The encoded protein is CASSDGLDSDEQFF.

This sequence joins TRBV7-8 and TRBJ2-7; TRBD2 agrees at 7 bases. The CDR3 runs to 15 residues. Germline loops: CDR1 SGHVS, CDR2 FQNEAQ. V dropped 0 bases and J dropped 4; count of bases not matched to a gene: 6. CDR3 amino acids: CASSLAAGANYEQYF. As DNA, the CDR3 is TGTGCCAGCAGCTTAGCTGCGGGAGCGAATTACGAGCAGTACTTC.

The chain couples TRBV28 to TRBJ2-7; no clear D gene. The CDR3 totals 13 residues. Germline CDR1 and CDR2: MDHEN and SYDVKM. With 8 bases removed from V and 0 bases from J, the gap between germline ends came to 11 bases. CDR3 coding DNA: TGTGCCAGCTATGCTATGAGCTCCTACGAGCAGTACTTC. Translated: CASYAMSSYEQYF. The full variable domain, completed using reference TRBV28 and TRBJ2-7, is DVKVTQSSRYLVKRTGEKVFLECVQDMDHENMFWYRQDPGLGLRLIYFSYDVKMKEKGDIPEGYSVSREKKERFSLILESASTNQTSMYLCASYAMSSYEQYFGPGTRLTVT.

The rearrangement joins TRBV9 to TRBJ2-7; 9 bases map to TRBD1. Germline lookup yields CDR1 SGDLS and CDR2 YYNGEE. The CDR3 totals 16 residues. V shed 5 bases and J 1 base; nucleotides not matched to a gene: 10. The CDR3 DNA is TGTGCCAGCAGTCGTTCCGGACAGGGGCGTTCCTACGAGCAGTACTTC. Translating gives CASSRSGQGRSYEQYF.

The chain links TRBV4-1 to TRBJ1-5, with 7 bases fitting TRBD1. V shed 3 bases, J shed 6 bases, and the junction held 14 bases outside the gene matches. CDR1 is MGHRA, CDR2 YSYEKL, per germline. The CDR3 runs 17 residues. CDR3 sequence (DNA): TGCGCCAGCAGCCACCCTCAGGGGGGAGTGCTAAGTCAGCCCCAGCATTTT. Residues: CASSHPQGGVLSQPQHF.

This rearrangement joins TRBV7-9 to TRBJ2-3, with 12 positions matching TRBD2. Trimming removed 4 bases from V and 5 bases from J; junction bases left unmatched: 7. Germline V lookup: CDR1 SEHNR, CDR2 FQNEAQ (reference sequence). The CDR3 sequence is 16 residues long. The CDR3 loop reads CASSSLLAGGGDTQYF. The DNA for the CDR3 is TGTGCCAGCAGCTCTCTCCTAGCGGGAGGGGGAGATACGCAGTATTTT.

This chain uses TRBV28 with TRBJ2-1; 7 bases are a match to TRBD1. Germline CDR1 and CDR2: MDHEN and SYDVKM. The CDR3 sequence is 15 residues long. The V gene end was trimmed by 9 bases and the J gene end by 7 bases; junction bases not matched to a gene: 15. CDR3 amino acids: CASFTGAGHVNEQFF. CDR3 DNA sequence: TGTGCCAGTTTCACAGGGGCCGGACACGTGAATGAGCAGTTCTTC.

The J gene is TRBJ1-2, the V gene TRBV2; 8 bases match TRBD1. Germline assignment: CDR1 SNHLY and CDR2 FYNNEI. Trimming took 6 bases from V and 4 from J; bases not matched to a gene: 7. This CDR3 has 14 residues. The CDR3 DNA reads TGTGCCAGCAGGGGGGACAGGCATTCCTATGGCTACACCTTC. This codes for CASRGDRHSYGYTF.